This T cell receptor beta chain was documented in a study of control samples from healthy donors and cancer patients. Sequencing used immunoSEQ multiplex PCR; TCRdb keeps in-frame clones, though not all of them. The table has around 30,000 clones, approximately 94% seen once. A single count supports this clone. CDR3 size: 13 residues. V lost 3 bases to trimming and J lost 4 bases, with 9 bases between them. Per the germline V gene, CDR1 is LNHDA and CDR2 is SQIVND (reference sequence). The V call is TRBV19, the J call TRBJ1-2; D remains ambiguous. The TCR was taken from a man aged 35 to 55 with colorectal cancer. Sequences were obtained from PBMCs. The CDR3: CASSMVEFYGYTF. The CDR3 coding sequence is TGTGCCAGTAGTATGGTGGAGTTCTATGGCTACACCTTC.